Below are 28 T cell receptor beta chains sequenced from a single sample in a study of OX40 agonist ivuxolimab in advanced cancers. Receptors were amplified or captured by the immunoSEQ multiplex PCR assay. TCRdb holds this immuneACCESS table with in-frame rearrangements only. Some clones are missing; in checked studies, unresolved V genes explain under half, and the rest has no known cause. Present in this sample are 91,000 or so clones, just over 85% of which were seen just once. The ten most abundant clones make up approximately 2% of the sample. The sequenced sample was CD4+ or CD8+ T cells sorted from blood, obtained in a trial of the OX40 agonist ivuxolimab. These receptors all stem from an adult with an advanced solid tumor such as melanoma, head and neck, liver or kidney cancer.

This sequence joins TRBV27 and TRBJ2-1; D perhaps matches TRBD2 (5 bases). Germline-derived CDR1 and CDR2 are MNHEY and SMNVEV (reference sequence). CDR3 length equals 14 residues. The germline V and J ends were trimmed by 8 bases and 8 bases, with 19 bases remaining between them. The CDR3 protein is CASSARPTGDEQFF. CDR3 DNA sequence: TGTGCCAGCTCCGCCAGGCCGACCGGGGATGAGCAGTTCTTC.

V gene TRBV18 combines with J gene TRBJ2-2, with TRBD2 identical over 12 bases. Germline CDR1 KGHSH, CDR2 LQKENI. V lost 3 bases, J lost 4 bases, and 3 bases stayed unmatched. CDR3 length equals 16 residues. CDR3 bases: TGTGCCAGCTCACCTATGACTAGCGGGAGCACCGGGGAGCTGTTTTTT. Translated, it gives CASSPMTSGSTGELFF.

This clone was seen just once. This chain connects TRBV4-1 to TRBJ2-7; D perhaps matches TRBD2 (5 bases). The ends were cut back, 3 bases at V and 5 bases at J, with 14 bases in the middle. Germline V gene sequence: CDR1 MGHRA, CDR2 YSYEKL. The CDR3 runs 14 residues. CDR3 loop: CASSQRRYEDEQYF. The CDR3 DNA is TGCGCCAGCAGCCAGCGGAGGTACGAGGACGAGCAGTACTTC.

The chain links TRBV19 to TRBJ2-3; 9 positions agree with TRBD2. The CDR3 spans 16 residues. Germline V gives CDR1 LNHDA, CDR2 SQIVND (reference sequence). V gave up 1 base and J gave up 5 bases; unmatched junction bases: 7. CDR3 bases: TGTGCCAGTAGTATAGGAGGCGGGAGGGGAGTAGATACGCAGTATTTT. The encoded protein is CASSIGGGRGVDTQYF.

Notes on this clone: Other DNA sequences in this sample translate to the same CDR3. The CDR3 spells CASSGQGYEQYF. The CDR3 DNA follows: TGTGCCAGCAGTGGGCAGGGCTACGAGCAGTACTTC. The gene calls are TRBV2 and TRBJ2-7; possibly TRBD1 for D (5 bases). V dropped 4 bases and J dropped 3 bases, with 7 bases sitting between them. The CDR3 length is 12 residues. Germline V gene lookup returns CDR1 SNHLY and CDR2 FYNNEI.

The chain employs TRBV7-9 and TRBJ2-3, with 11 nucleotides matching TRBD2. The V gene's germline CDR1 is SEHNR and CDR2 FQNEAQ (reference sequence). The CDR3 is 14 residues long. Trimming at V came to 4 bases and at J to 6 bases, leaving 3 bases not matched to a gene. This CDR3 is CASSSTSGSDTQYF. CDR3 bases: TGTGCCAGCAGCTCCACTAGCGGGAGTGATACGCAGTATTTT.

V usage is TRBV20-1 and J usage is TRBJ2-1; D is ambiguous. Per germline, CDR1 DFQATT and CDR2 SNEGSKA (reference sequence). Between the trimmed V and J ends, which lost 0 bases and 10 bases, there was a span of 7 bases. The CDR3 extends over 11 amino acids. The CDR3, as DNA: TGCAGTGCTAGAGATCTGGTAGAGCAGTTCTTC. Its translation: CSARDLVEQFF.

This chain connects TRBV28 to TRBJ2-7; D is perhaps TRBD1 (6 bases). The germline V and J ends were trimmed by 8 bases and 1 base, with 12 bases remaining between them. This CDR3 spans 13 amino acids. From germline, CDR1 is MDHEN and CDR2 SYDVKM. CDR3 DNA: TGTGCCAGCGGGACATACGATTCCTACGAGCAGTACTTC. Its protein is CASGTYDSYEQYF.

The chain combines TRBV11-3 with TRBJ2-3; 9 positions match TRBD1. Per the germline V gene, CDR1 is SGHNT and CDR2 is YENEEA. This CDR3 region has 16 residues. V was pared by 4 bases and J by 5 bases, with 10 bases of the junction left unmatched. CDR3 coding DNA: TGTGCCAGCAGCTCCAGACAGGGGGAAAGTGGAGATACGCAGTATTTT. Translated: CASSSRQGESGDTQYF. The full variable domain, in which reference TRBV11-3 and TRBJ2-3 provide the parts outside the CDR3, is EAGVVQSPRYKIIEKKQPVAFWCNPISGHNTLYWYLQNLGQGPELLIRYENEEAVDDSQLPKDRFSAERLKGVDSTLKIQPAELGDSAVYLCASSSRQGESGDTQYFGPGTRLTVL.

The chain uses TRBV5-4 and TRBJ2-3, with D possibly being TRBD2 (6 bases). The CDR3 sequence is 15 residues long. CDR1 and CDR2 (germline): SGHNT, YYREEE (reference sequence). Trimming cost V 3 bases and J 4 bases, with 15 bases left between them. This CDR3 reads CASSSPSGQADTQYF. The CDR3 bases are TGTGCCAGCAGCTCACCAAGCGGGCAGGCAGATACGCAGTATTTT.

This rearrangement joins TRBV2 to TRBJ2-3; 8 nucleotides match TRBD2. The germline V gene encodes CDR1 SNHLY and CDR2 FYNNEI. There are 16 residues in the CDR3. With 6 bases clipped from V and 3 bases from J, the junction kept 11 bases outside the gene matches. The CDR3 sequence: CASRIAGGVLTDTQYF. In DNA form, the CDR3 reads TGTGCCAGCAGGATTGCGGGAGGAGTCCTTACAGATACGCAGTATTTT.

V gene TRBV19 combines with J gene TRBJ2-1; the match to TRBD2 covers 10 bases. Germline values: CDR1 LNHDA, CDR2 SQIVND (reference sequence). J gave up 10 bases and V 3 bases, and 9 bases lay outside the gene matches. The CDR3 consists of 15 residues. CDR3 protein: CASSIRLAGVEEQFF. In DNA, the CDR3 is TGTGCCAGTAGTATTAGGCTAGCGGGGGTAGAAGAGCAGTTCTTC.

This clone was counted only a few times. V usage is TRBV5-4 and J usage is TRBJ1-1; no reliable D call. Trimming pared 2 bases from V and 5 bases from J, leaving 16 bases between. Germline loops: CDR1 SGHNT, CDR2 YYREEE (reference sequence). The CDR3 contains 15 residues. The CDR3 bases are TGTGCCAGCAGCTTAGTCGGGCGCCCCGAAACTGAAGCTTTCTTT. Its protein product is CASSLVGRPETEAFF.

This chain uses TRBV15 with TRBJ2-3; weak D call: TRBD2 (5 bases). The CDR3 has 13 amino acids. Trimming removed 4 bases from V and 6 bases from J, with 11 bases in between. Looked up from germline, CDR1 is LNHNV and CDR2 is YYDKDF (reference sequence). CDR3 region: CATSKGLADTQYF. CDR3 coding DNA: TGTGCCACCAGCAAAGGGCTAGCCGATACGCAGTATTTT. Supplemented by reference TRBV15 and TRBJ2-3, the full variable domain reads DAMVIQNPRYQVTQFGKPVTLSCSQTLNHNVMYWYQQKSSQAPKLLFHYYDKDFNNEADTPDNFQSRRPNTSFCFLDIRSPGLGDTAMYLCATSKGLADTQYFGPGTRLTVL.

CDR3 residues: CAWSPTVIPSGYTF. The CDR3 nucleotides read TGTGCCTGGAGTCCAACAGTTATCCCCTCTGGCTACACCTTC. This chain joins TRBV30 and TRBJ1-2; D is unresolved. CDR1 is GTSNPN, CDR2 SVGIG, per germline (reference sequence). There are 14 residues in the CDR3. V was shortened by 2 bases and J by 7 bases, with 17 bases between the two germline ends.

The chain has TRBV7-2 and TRBJ2-7; TRBD1 aligns across 11 bases. The trim removed 0 bases at V and 3 bases at J, leaving 1 base unmatched. Germline CDR1 SGHTA, CDR2 FQGNSA. CDR3 length: 15 residues. CDR3 in DNA: TGTGCCAGCAGCTTAGCGGGACAGGGGGTCTACGAGCAGTACTTC. Its protein product is CASSLAGQGVYEQYF.

This clone was seen once. J is TRBJ1-4 and V is TRBV18; D is possibly TRBD1 (5 bases). Germline assignment: CDR1 KGHSH and CDR2 LQKENI. The V end lost 4 bases, the J end lost 4 bases, and 7 bases lay between the germline ends. This CDR3 is built from 13 residues. CDR3: CASSRQINEKLFF. The CDR3 nucleotides read TGTGCCAGCTCACGACAGATTAATGAAAAACTGTTTTTT.

This clone came up once. J is TRBJ1-5 and V is TRBV5-5; the D is unclear. There are 14 residues in the CDR3. The ends were cut back, 0 bases at V and 2 bases at J, with 6 bases in the middle. Germline V CDR1 and CDR2: SGHKS, YYEKEE (reference sequence). CDR3 DNA sequence: TGTGCCAGCAGCTTGGGCGGGGGCAATCAGCCCCAGCATTTT. Protein: CASSLGGGNQPQHF.

This sequence joins TRBV6-1 and TRBJ2-5, with 9 bases that match TRBD2. CDR1 and CDR2 (germline): MNHNS, SASEGT. J lost 6 bases, V lost 3 bases, and 5 bases had no gene match. This CDR3 region has 14 residues. CDR3 coding DNA: TGTGCCAGCAGTGAGGCGGGAGGGAGCCAGACCCAGTACTTC. It yields the protein CASSEAGGSQTQYF.

The rearrangement links TRBV10-3 to TRBJ1-2; a weak D match, TRBD1 (5 bases). V lost 4 bases and J 8 bases, leaving 20 bases between the germline ends. This CDR3 contains 15 residues. Germline V gives CDR1 ENHRY, CDR2 SYGVKD. CDR3 sequence (DNA): TGTGCCATCAGTGTCAACCCCGGGGCCCAGGAGGGCTACACCTTC. Its translation is CAISVNPGAQEGYTF.

This chain joins TRBV4-1 and TRBJ1-1; TRBD1 agrees at 7 bases. This CDR3 is built from 16 residues. The junction had 13 bases not matched to a gene; V was cut back by 3 bases and J by 6 bases. Germline V gene sequence: CDR1 MGHRA, CDR2 YSYEKL. CDR3 in DNA: TGCGCCAGCAGCCAGCTAAACAGGGGCCCCACCGCTGAAGCTTTCTTT. This sequence encodes CASSQLNRGPTAEAFF.

The sample holds a few counts of this clone. The chain links TRBV27 to TRBJ2-1; 10 bases are a match to TRBD2. The V and J ends lost 7 bases and 4 bases, in that order; junction bases with no gene match: 10. Germline V gene sequence: CDR1 MNHEY, CDR2 SMNVEV (reference sequence). This CDR3 is built from 16 residues. CDR3 region: CASKLVGTSAYNEQFF. The CDR3 DNA follows: TGTGCCAGCAAACTCGTGGGGACTAGCGCTTACAATGAGCAGTTCTTC.

This clone has only one observation. The genes are TRBV2 and TRBJ2-5, with 8 nucleotides matching TRBD2. This CDR3 contains 13 residues. The J segment lost 4 bases and the V segment lost 7 bases, leaving 5 bases of the junction unmatched. CDR1 and CDR2 from the germline V gene are SNHLY and FYNNEI. The CDR3 protein is CASTGLAGETQYF. CDR3 nucleotides: TGTGCCAGCACTGGACTAGCTGGAGAGACCCAGTACTTC.

The chain's CDR3 is CASSFAGEKLFF. The CDR3 coding sequence is TGCGCCAGCAGCTTTGCCGGGGAAAAACTGTTTTTT. The V call is TRBV5-1, the J call TRBJ1-4; D call uncertain. The CDR3 runs to 12 residues. Germline V lookup: CDR1 SGHRS, CDR2 YFSETQ. Trimming cost V 2 bases and J 8 bases, with 7 bases left between them.

The chain joins TRBV11-3 to TRBJ2-4, with no clear D. Per the germline V gene, CDR1 is SGHNT and CDR2 is YENEEA. There are 14 residues in the CDR3. Trimming left V 5 bases short and J 3 bases short, with 11 bases between. This CDR3 reads CASSPSGIKNIQYF. Written as DNA, the CDR3 is TGTGCCAGCAGCCCCAGTGGTATCAAAAACATTCAGTACTTC.

The rearrangement joins TRBV4-2 to TRBJ2-1, with TRBD2 matching over 8 bases. CDR1 is LGHNA and CDR2 is YNFKEQ in the germline V gene. J was trimmed by 1 base and V by 3 bases; bases with no gene match: 5. CDR3 length equals 16 residues. CDR3 protein: CASSHITSGSYNEQFF. The CDR3 DNA follows: TGTGCCAGCAGCCACATTACTAGCGGTTCCTACAATGAGCAGTTCTTC.

The count of this clone is one. The chain employs TRBV18 and TRBJ2-3; tentative D call: TRBD2 (6 bases). The CDR3 length is 15 residues. The germline V gene encodes CDR1 KGHSH and CDR2 LQKENI. V was trimmed by 4 bases and J by 0 bases, leaving 11 bases between them. The CDR3 bases are TGTGCCAGCTCACTGGTCGGGACTAGCACAGATACGCAGTATTTT. Amino acid sequence: CASSLVGTSTDTQYF.

The rearrangement links TRBV10-3 to TRBJ1-4; D is ambiguous. V lost 4 bases, J lost 4 bases, and 7 bases lay in between. The length of the CDR3 is 13 residues. Per the germline V gene, CDR1 is ENHRY and CDR2 is SYGVKD. CDR3 nucleotides: TGTGCCATCAGTGGAGGATTTAATGAAAAACTGTTTTTT. This translates into CAISGGFNEKLFF.